There are a few counts of the clone carrying this T cell receptor (beta chain). The protocol was immunoSEQ multiplex PCR, while the TCRdb copy is restricted to in-frame clones and leaves out a portion. In the table there are 65,000 to 75,000 clones, around 85% of which are singletons. The sample belongs to a study of blood T cell repertoires in COVID-19. Germline CDR1 reads SGHTA; CDR2 reads FQGTGA. Trimming at V came to 5 bases and at J to 6 bases, leaving 10 bases not matched to a gene. This CDR3 spans 15 amino acids. Sequencing used peripheral blood. This TCR was recovered from a man aged 45 to 65 with active COVID-19. The V and J genes are TRBV7-3 and TRBJ1-1, with 9 bases that match TRBD1. The DNA of the CDR3 is TGTGCCAGCAGCGCCGTGGGACAGGGCTTATCTGAAGCTTTCTTT. Protein sequence: CASSAVGQGLSEAFF. Filled out from reference TRBV7-3 and TRBJ1-1, the complete variable domain reads GAGVSQTPSNKVTEKGKYVELRCDPISGHTALYWYRQSLGQGPEFLIYFQGTGAADDSGLPNDRFFAVRPEGSVSTLKIQRTERGDSAVYLCASSAVGQGLSEAFFGQGTRLTVV.